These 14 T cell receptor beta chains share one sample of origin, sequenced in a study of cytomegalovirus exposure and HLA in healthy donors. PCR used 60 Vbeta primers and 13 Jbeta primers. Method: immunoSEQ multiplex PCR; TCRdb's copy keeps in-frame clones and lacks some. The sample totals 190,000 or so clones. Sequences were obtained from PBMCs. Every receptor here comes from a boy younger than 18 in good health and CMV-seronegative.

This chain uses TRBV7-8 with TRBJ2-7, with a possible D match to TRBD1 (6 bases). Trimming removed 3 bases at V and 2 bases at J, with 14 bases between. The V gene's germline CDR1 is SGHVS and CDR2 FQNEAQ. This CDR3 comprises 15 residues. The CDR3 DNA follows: TGTGCCAGCAGCTTCAATCTCGACAGGACCTACGAGCAGTACTTC. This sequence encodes CASSFNLDRTYEQYF.

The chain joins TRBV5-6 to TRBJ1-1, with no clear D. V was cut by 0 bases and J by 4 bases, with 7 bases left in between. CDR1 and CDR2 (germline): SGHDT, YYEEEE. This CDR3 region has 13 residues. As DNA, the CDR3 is TGTGCCAGCAGCTTGGGCGGAAGCACTGAAGCTTTCTTT. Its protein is CASSLGGSTEAFF.

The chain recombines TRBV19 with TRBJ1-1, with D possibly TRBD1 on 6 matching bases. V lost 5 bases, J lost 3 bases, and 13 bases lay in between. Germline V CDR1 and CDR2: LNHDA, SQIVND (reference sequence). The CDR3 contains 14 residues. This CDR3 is CASSAWNRDTEAFF. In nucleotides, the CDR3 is TGTGCCAGTAGTGCGTGGAACAGGGACACTGAAGCTTTCTTT.

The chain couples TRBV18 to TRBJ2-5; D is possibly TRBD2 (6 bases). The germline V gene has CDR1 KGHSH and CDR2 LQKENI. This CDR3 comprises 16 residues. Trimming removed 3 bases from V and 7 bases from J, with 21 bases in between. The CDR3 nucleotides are TGTGCCAGCTCACCGACTGGGGTAGCGGCTATCGTGACCCAGTACTTC. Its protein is CASSPTGVAAIVTQYF.

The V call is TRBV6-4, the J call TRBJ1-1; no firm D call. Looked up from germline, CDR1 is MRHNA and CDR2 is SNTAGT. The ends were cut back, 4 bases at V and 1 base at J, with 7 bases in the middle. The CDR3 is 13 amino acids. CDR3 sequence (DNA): TGTGCCAGCAGTGTTACAGCGAACACTGAAGCTTTCTTT. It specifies CASSVTANTEAFF.

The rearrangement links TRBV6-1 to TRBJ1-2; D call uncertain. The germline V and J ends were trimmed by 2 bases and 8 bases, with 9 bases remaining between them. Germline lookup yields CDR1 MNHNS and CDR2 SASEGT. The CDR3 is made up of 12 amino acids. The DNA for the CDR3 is TGTGCCAGCAGTGAAAGGAACAGCGGCTACACCTTC. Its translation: CASSERNSGYTF.

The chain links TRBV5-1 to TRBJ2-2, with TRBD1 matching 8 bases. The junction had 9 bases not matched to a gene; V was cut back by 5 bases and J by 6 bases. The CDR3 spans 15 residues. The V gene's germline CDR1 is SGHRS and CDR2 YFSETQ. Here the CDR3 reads CASSGTGLMAGELFF. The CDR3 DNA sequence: TGCGCCAGCAGTGGGACAGGACTCATGGCCGGGGAGCTGTTTTTT.

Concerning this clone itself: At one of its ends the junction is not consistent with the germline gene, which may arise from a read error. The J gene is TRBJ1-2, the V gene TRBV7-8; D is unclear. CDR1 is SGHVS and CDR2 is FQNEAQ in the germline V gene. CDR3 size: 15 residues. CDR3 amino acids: CASTLGRDPNYGYTF. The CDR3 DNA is TGTGCCAGCACCTTAGGGAGGGATCCTAACTATGGCTACACCTTC.

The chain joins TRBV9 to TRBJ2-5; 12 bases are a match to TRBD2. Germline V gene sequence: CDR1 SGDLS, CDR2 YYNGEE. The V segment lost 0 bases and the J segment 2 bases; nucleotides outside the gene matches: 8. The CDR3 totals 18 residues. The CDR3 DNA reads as TGTGCCAGCAGCGTAGGTCCTAGCGGGGGGGCGATGCAAGAGACCCAGTACTTC. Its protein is CASSVGPSGGAMQETQYF.

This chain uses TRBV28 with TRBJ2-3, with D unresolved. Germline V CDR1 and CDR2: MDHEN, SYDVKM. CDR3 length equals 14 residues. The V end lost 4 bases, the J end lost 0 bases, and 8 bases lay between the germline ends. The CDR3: CASSSFPSTDTQYF. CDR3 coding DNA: TGTGCCAGCAGTTCTTTTCCTAGCACAGATACGCAGTATTTT.

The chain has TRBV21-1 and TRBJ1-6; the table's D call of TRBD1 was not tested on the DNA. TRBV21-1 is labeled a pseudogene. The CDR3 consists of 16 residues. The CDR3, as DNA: TGTGCCAGCAGCAGGACGGGACAGGGGAGAGGATCACCCCTCCACTTT. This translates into CASSRTGQGRGSPLHF.

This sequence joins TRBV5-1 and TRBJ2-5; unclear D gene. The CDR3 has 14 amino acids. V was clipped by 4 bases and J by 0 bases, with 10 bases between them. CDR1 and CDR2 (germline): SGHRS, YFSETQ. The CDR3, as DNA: TGCGCCAGCAGCCGAGATTACTACCAAGAGACCCAGTACTTC. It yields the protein CASSRDYYQETQYF.

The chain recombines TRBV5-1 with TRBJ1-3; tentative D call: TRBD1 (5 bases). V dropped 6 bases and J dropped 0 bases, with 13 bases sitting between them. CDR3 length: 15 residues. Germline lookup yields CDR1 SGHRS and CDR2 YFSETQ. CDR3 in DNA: TGCGCCAGCACCACGGACACCCGCTCTGGAAACACCATATATTTT. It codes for CASTTDTRSGNTIYF.

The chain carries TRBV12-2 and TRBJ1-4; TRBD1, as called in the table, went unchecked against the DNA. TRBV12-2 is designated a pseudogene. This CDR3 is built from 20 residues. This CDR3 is CASRLAPKKDRPVLNEKLFF. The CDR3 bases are TGTGCAAGTCGCTTAGCCCCCAAGAAAGACAGGCCGGTTCTTAATGAAAAACTGTTTTTT.